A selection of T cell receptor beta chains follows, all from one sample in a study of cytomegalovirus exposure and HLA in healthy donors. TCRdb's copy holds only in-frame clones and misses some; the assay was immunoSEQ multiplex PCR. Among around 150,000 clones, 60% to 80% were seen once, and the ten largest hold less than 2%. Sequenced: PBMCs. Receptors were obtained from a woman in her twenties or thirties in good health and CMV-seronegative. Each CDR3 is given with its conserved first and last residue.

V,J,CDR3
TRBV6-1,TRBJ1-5,CASSEGQGGNQPQHF
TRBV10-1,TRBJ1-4,CASNRGAGEKLFF
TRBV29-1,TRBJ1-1,CSVEYQVVRFF
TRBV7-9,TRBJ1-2,CASSPQENYGYTF
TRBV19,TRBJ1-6,CASSTETGGRPPLHF
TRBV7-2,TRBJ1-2,CASSLVGVTNYGYTF
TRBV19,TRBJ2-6,CASTPVGTGGTGANVLTF
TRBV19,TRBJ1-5,CASAGQGFSNQPQHF
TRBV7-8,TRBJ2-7,CASSLALAGYEQYF
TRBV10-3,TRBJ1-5,CAISERQVNQPQHF
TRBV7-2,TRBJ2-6,CASSVLRGANVLTF
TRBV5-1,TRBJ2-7,CASSSIALDEQYF